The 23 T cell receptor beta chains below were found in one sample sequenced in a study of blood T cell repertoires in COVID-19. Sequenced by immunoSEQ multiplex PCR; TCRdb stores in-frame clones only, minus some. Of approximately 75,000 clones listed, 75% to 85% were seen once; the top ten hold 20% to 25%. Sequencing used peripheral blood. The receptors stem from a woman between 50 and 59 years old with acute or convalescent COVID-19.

CDR3 in DNA: TGTGCCAGCAGTTTATCGATGGCGGGTCGAAACTATGGCTACACCTTC. Translated: CASSLSMAGRNYGYTF. V is TRBV27 and J is TRBJ1-2, with no clear D. Germline V CDR1 and CDR2: MNHEY, SMNVEV (reference sequence). The CDR3 consists of 16 residues. Trimming shortened V by 0 bases and J by 2 bases, and 13 bases separated the two germline ends.

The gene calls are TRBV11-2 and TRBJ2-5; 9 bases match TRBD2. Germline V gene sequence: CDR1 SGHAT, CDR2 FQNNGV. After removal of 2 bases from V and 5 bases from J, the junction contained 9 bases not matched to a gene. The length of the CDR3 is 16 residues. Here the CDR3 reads CASSLNSGGSGETQYF. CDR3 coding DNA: TGTGCCAGCAGCTTAAATAGCGGGGGCTCGGGGGAGACCCAGTACTTC. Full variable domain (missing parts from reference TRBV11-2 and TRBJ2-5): EAGVAQSPRYKIIEKRQSVAFWCNPISGHATLYWYQQILGQGPKLLIQFQNNGVVDDSQLPKDRFSAERLKGVDSTLKIQPAKLEDSAVYLCASSLNSGGSGETQYFGPGTRLLVL.

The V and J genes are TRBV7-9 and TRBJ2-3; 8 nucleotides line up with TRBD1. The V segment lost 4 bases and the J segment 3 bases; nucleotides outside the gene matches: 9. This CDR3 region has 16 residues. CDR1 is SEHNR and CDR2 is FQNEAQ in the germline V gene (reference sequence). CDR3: CASSSGQGGRTDTQYF. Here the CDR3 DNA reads TGTGCCAGCAGCTCAGGACAGGGCGGTCGGACAGATACGCAGTATTTT. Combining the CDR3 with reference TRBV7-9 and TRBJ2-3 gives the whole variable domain DTGVSQNPRHKITKRGQNVTFRCDPISEHNRLYWYRQTLGQGPEFLTYFQNEAQLEKSRLLSDRFSAERPKGSFSTLEIQRTEQGDSAMYLCASSSGQGGRTDTQYFGPGTRLTVL.

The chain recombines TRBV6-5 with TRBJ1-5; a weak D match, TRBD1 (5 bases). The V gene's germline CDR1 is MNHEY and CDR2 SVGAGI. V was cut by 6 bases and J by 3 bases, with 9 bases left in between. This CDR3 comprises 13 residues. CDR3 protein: CASRQVVNQPQHF. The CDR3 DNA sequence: TGTGCCAGCAGACAGGTTGTCAATCAGCCCCAGCATTTT.

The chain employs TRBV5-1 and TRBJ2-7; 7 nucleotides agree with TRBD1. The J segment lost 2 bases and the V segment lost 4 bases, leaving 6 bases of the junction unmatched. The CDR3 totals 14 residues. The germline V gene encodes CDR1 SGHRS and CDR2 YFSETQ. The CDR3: CASSPDRFPYEQYF. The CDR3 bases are TGCGCCAGCAGCCCGGACAGGTTCCCCTACGAGCAGTACTTC.

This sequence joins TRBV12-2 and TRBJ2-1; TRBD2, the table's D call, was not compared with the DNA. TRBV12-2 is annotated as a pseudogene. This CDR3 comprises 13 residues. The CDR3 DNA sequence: TGTGCTGAGTTCGGGGTCTCCTACAATGAGCAGTTCTTC. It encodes CAEFGVSYNEQFF.

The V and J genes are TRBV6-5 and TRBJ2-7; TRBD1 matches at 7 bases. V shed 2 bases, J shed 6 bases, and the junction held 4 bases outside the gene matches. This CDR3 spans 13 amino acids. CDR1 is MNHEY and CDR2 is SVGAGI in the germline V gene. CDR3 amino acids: CASSYTSGGEQYF. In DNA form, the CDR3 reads TGTGCCAGCAGTTACACATCAGGGGGCGAGCAGTACTTC.

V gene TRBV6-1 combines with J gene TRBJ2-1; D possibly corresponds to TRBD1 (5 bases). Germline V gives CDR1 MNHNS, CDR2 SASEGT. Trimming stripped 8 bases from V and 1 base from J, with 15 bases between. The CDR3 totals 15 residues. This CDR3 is CASVTDSSSYNEQFF. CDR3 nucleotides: TGTGCCAGCGTTACCGACAGTAGTTCCTACAATGAGCAGTTCTTC.

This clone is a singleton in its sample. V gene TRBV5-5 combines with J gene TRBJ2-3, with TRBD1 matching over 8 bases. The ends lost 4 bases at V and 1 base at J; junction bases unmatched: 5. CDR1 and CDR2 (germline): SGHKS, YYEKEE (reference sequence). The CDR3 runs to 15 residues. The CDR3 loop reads CASSVGTGRTDTQYF. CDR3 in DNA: TGTGCCAGCAGCGTAGGGACAGGCCGCACAGATACGCAGTATTTT. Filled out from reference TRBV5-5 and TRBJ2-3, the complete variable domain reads DAGVTQSPTHLIKTRGQQVTLRCSPISGHKSVSWYQQVLGQGPQFIFQYYEKEERGRGNFPDRFSARQFPNYSSELNVNALLLGDSALYLCASSVGTGRTDTQYFGPGTRLTVL.

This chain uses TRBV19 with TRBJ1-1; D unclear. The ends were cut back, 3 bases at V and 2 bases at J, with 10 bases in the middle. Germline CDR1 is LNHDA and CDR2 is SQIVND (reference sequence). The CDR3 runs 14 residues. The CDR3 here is CASSIIGSNTEAFF. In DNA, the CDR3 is TGTGCCAGTAGTATTATAGGGAGTAACACTGAAGCTTTCTTT.

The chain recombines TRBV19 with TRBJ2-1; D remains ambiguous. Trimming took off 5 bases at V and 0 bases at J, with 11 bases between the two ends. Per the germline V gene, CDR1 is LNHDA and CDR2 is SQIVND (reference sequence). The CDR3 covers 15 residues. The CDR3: CASSPGVPSYNEQFF. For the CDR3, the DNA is TGTGCCAGTAGTCCCGGAGTGCCCTCCTACAATGAGCAGTTCTTC.

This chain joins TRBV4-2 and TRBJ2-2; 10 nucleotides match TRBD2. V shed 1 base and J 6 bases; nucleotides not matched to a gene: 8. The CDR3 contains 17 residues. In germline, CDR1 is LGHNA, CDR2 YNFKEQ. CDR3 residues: CASSQATTSGKAGELFF. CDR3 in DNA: TGTGCCAGCAGCCAAGCTACTACTAGCGGGAAGGCCGGGGAGCTGTTTTTT.

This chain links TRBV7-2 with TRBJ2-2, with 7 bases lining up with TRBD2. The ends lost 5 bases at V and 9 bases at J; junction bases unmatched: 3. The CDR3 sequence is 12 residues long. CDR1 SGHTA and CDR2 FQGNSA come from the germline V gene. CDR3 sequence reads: CASSQTSRELFF. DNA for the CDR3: TGTGCCAGCAGCCAGACTAGCAGGGAGCTGTTTTTT.

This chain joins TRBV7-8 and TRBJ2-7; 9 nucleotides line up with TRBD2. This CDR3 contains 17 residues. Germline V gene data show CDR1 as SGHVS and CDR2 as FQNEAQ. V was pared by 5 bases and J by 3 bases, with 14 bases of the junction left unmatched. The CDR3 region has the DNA TGTGCCAGCAGCCGAGACCTTTATAGCGGGGGTAACTACGAGCAGTACTTC. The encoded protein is CASSRDLYSGGNYEQYF.

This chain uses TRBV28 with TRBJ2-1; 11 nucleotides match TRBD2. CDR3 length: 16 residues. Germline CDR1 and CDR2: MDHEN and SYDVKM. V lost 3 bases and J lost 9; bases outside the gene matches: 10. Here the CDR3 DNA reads TGTGCCAGCAGTTTCAGAACTAGCGGGAGTTTGGGTGAGCAGTTCTTC. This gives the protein CASSFRTSGSLGEQFF. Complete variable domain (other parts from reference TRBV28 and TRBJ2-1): DVKVTQSSRYLVKRTGEKVFLECVQDMDHENMFWYRQDPGLGLRLIYFSYDVKMKEKGDIPEGYSVSREKKERFSLILESASTNQTSMYLCASSFRTSGSLGEQFFGPGTRLTVL.

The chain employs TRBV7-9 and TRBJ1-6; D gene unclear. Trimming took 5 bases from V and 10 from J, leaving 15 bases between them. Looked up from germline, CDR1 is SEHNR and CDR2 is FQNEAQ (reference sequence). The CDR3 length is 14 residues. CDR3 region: CASSVGVGESPLHF. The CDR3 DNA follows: TGTGCCAGCAGCGTCGGGGTCGGGGAATCACCCCTCCACTTT.

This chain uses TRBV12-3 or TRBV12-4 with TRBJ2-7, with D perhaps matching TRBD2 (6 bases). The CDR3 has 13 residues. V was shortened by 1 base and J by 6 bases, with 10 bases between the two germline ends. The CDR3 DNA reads TGTGCCAGCAGTTTAGGGGTGGGAGGCGAGCAGTACTTC. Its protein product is CASSLGVGGEQYF.

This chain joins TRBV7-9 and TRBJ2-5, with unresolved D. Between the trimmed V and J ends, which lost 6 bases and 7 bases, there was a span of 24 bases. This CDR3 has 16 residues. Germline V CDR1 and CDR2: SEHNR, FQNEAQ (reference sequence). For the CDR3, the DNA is TGTGCCAGCAGTATAGGAACCCGCGGTGTAGGCGTGACCCAGTACTTC. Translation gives CASSIGTRGVGVTQYF.

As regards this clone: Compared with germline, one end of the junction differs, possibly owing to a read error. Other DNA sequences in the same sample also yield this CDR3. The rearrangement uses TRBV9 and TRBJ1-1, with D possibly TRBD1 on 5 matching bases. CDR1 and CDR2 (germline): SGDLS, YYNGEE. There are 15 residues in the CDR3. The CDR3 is CASSDDSGVNTEAFF. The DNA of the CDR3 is TGTGCCAGCAGCGACGACTCGGGGGTGAACACTGAAGCCTTCTTT. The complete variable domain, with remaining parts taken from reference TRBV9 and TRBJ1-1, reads DSGVTQTPKHLITATGQRVTLRCSPRSGDLSVYWYQQSLDQGLQFLIQYYNGEERAKGNILERFSAQQFPDLHSELNLSSLELGDSALYFCASSDDSGVNTEAFFGQGTRLTVV.

CDR3 sequence reads: CASSLGAGVQETQYF. In nucleotides, the CDR3 is TGTGCCAGCAGCTTAGGAGCGGGGGTCCAAGAGACCCAGTACTTC. The rearrangement joins TRBV7-2 to TRBJ2-5, with 8 bases identical to TRBD2. CDR1 is SGHTA, CDR2 FQGNSA, per germline. This CDR3 has 15 residues. With V trimmed by 1 base and J by 1 base, 2 bases remained unmatched.

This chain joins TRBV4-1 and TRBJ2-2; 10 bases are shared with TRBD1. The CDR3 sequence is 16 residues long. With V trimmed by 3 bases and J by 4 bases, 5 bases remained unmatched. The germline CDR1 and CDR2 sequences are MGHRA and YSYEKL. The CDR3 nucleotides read TGCGCCAGCAGCCACGTGGGACAGGGGCGCACCGGGGAGCTGTTTTTT. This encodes CASSHVGQGRTGELFF.

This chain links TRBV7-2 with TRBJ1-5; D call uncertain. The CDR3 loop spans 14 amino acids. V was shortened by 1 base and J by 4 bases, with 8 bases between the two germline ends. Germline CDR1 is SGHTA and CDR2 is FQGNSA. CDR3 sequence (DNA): TGTGCCAGCAGCTTAGAGATGAGGAATCAGCCCCAGCATTTT. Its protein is CASSLEMRNQPQHF. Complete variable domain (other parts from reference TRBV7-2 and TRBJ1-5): GAGVSQSPSNKVTEKGKDVELRCDPISGHTALYWYRQSLGQGLEFLIYFQGNSAPDKSGLPSDRFSAERTGGSVSTLTIQRTQQEDSAVYLCASSLEMRNQPQHFGDGTRLSIL.

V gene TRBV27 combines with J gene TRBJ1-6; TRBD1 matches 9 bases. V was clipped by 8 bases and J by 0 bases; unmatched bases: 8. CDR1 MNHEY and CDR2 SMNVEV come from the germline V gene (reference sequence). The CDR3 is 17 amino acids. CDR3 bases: TGTGCCAGCGGCCGACAGGGGGGTAGCTCCTATAATTCACCCCTCCACTTT. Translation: CASGRQGGSSYNSPLHF.